A selection of T cell receptor beta chains follows, all from one sample in a study of PD-1 and CTLA-4 blockade in melanoma. Measured with immunoSEQ multiplex PCR; TCRdb has only the in-frame clones, and not every one. The sample includes tens of thousands of clones, roughly 90% of them seen just once. Sequencing was performed on CD8+ T cells from peripheral blood, taken from a patient given anti-PD-1 treatment. The origin of the receptors is a human donor with melanoma. CDR3s include the opening cysteine and the closing phenylalanine or tryptophan. D genes are given only for firm matches. The size field is filled for only some rows; it gives once, few, many or a size class.

d_call clone_size j_call v_call cdr3_aa cdr3_nt
TRBD2 . TRBJ2-1 TRBV28 CASSLWSASGTHNEQFF TGTGCCAGCAGTTTATGGTCGGCTAGCGGGACACACAATGAGCAGTTCTTC
. . TRBJ1-6 TRBV6-5 CASTLGGTPLHF TGTGCCAGCACCCTAGGAGGGACACCCCTCCACTTT
. . TRBJ1-1 TRBV7-9 CASSDSVNTEAFF TGTGCCAGCAGCGATAGCGTGAACACTGAAGCTTTCTTT
TRBD1 . TRBJ1-1 TRBV12-3/TRBV12-4 CASTAGGIEAFF TGTGCCAGCACGGCAGGGGGCATTGAAGCTTTCTTT
. . TRBJ1-1 TRBV5-5 CASSPPGLGNTEAFF TGTGCCAGCAGCCCCCCGGGGCTGGGGAACACTGAAGCTTTCTTT
. once TRBJ2-7 TRBV30 CAWSLRQVEQYF TGTGCCTGGAGTTTGAGACAGGTCGAGCAGTACTTC
. . TRBJ1-1 TRBV7-2 CASSLTPEAFF TGTGCCAGCAGCTTGACACCTGAAGCTTTCTTT
. few TRBJ2-7 TRBV2 CASSEARTDGISEQYF TGTGCCAGCAGTGAAGCGCGAACAGATGGGATTTCCGAGCAGTACTTC
. . TRBJ2-1 TRBV18 CASSDTKKVDNEQFF TGTGCCAGCTCAGATACAAAAAAAGTGGACAATGAGCAGTTCTTC
. . TRBJ2-1 TRBV7-9 CASSTEGINEQFF TGTGCCAGCAGCACAGAGGGGATCAATGAGCAGTTCTTC
. . TRBJ2-2 TRBV10-1 CASRDSAGELFF TGCGCCAGTAGAGACAGCGCCGGGGAGCTGTTTTTT
TRBD1 . TRBJ1-2 TRBV30 CAWTTGDYGYTF TGTGCCTGGACGACAGGGGACTATGGCTACACCTTC
. . TRBJ2-1 TRBV4-1 CASSQVESSYNEQFF TGCGCCAGCAGCCAAGTCGAGAGCTCCTACAATGAGCAGTTCTTC
TRBD1 . TRBJ2-5 TRBV27 CASIGQGEETQYF TGTGCCAGCATAGGACAGGGGGAAGAGACCCAGTACTTC
. . TRBJ1-3 TRBV7-9 CASSLFPAGDLYF TGTGCCAGCAGCTTATTTCCGGCCGGTGACCTTTATTTT
. . TRBJ1-3 TRBV28 CAGTGTGNTIYF TGTGCCGGTACAGGGACTGGAAACACCATATATTTT
TRBD1 . TRBJ1-2 TRBV10-3 CAISVGQGAYGYTF TGTGCCATCAGTGTCGGACAGGGAGCCTATGGCTACACCTTC